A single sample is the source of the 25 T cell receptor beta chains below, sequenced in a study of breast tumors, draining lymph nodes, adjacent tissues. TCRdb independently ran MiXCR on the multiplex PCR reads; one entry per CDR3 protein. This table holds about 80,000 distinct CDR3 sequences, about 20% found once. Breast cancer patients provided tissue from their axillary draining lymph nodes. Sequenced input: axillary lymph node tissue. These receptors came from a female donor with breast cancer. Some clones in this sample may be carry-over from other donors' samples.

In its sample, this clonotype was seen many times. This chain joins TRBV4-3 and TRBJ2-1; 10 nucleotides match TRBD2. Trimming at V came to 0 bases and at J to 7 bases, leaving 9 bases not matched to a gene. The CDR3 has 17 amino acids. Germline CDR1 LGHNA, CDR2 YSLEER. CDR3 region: CASSQDMGLAGGNEQFF. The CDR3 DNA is TGCGCCAGCAGCCAAGATATGGGTTTAGCGGGAGGTAATGAGCAGTTCTTC.

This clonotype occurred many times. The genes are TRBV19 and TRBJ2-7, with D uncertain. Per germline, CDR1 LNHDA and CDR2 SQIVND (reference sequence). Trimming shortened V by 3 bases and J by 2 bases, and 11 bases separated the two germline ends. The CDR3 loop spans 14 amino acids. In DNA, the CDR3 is TGTGCCAGTAGTATGAGTCAACAGCCCTACGAGCAGTACTTC. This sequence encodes CASSMSQQPYEQYF.

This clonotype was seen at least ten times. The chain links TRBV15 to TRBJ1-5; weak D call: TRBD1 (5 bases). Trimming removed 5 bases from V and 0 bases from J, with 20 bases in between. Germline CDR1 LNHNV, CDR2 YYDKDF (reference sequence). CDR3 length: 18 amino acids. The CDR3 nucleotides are TGTGCCACCAGCCCTAGTAGAGGAGGGGTCGATAGCAATCAGCCCCAGCATTTT. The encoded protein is CATSPSRGGVDSNQPQHF.

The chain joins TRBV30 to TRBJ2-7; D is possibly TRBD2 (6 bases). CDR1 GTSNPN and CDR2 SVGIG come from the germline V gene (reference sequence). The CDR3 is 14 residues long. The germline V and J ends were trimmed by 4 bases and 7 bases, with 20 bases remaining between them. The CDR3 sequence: CAWKGPGTAGEQYF. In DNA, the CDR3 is TGTGCCTGGAAAGGCCCGGGGACCGCGGGGGAGCAGTACTTC.

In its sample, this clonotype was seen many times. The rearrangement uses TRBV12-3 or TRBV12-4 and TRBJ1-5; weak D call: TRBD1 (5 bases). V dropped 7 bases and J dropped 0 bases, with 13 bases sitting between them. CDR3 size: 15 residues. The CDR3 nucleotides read TGTGCCAGCACCTTAGCAGGGTTTAGCAATCAGCCCCAGCATTTT. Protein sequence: CASTLAGFSNQPQHF.

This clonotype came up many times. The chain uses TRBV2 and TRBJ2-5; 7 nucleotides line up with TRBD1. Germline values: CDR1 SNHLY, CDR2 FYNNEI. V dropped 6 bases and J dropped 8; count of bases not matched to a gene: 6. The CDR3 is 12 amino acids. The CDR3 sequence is CASSPGQTTQYF. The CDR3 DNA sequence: TGTGCCAGCAGCCCGGGACAGACCACCCAGTACTTC.

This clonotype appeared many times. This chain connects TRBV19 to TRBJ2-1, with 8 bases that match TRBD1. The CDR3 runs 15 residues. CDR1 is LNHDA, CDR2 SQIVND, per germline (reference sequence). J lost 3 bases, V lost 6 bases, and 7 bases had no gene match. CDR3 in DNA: TGTGCCAGTAGCCCACAGGGGGAAGACTACAATGAGCAGTTCTTC. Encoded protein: CASSPQGEDYNEQFF.

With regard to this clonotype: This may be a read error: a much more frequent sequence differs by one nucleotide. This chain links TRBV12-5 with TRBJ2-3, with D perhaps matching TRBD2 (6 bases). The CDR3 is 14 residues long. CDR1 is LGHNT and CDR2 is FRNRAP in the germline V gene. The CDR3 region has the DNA TGTGCTAGTGGTTTGGGAGGCGGGGAAGATACGCAGTGTTTT. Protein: CASGLGGGEDTQCF.

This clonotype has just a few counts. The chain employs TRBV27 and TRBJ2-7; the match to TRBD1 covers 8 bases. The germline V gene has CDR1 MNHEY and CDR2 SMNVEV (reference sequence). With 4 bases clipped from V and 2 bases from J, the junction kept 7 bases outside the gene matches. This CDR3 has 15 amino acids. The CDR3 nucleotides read TGTGCCAGCAGTTCCCACGGACAGGGACCCTACGAGCAGTACTTC. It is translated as CASSSHGQGPYEQYF.

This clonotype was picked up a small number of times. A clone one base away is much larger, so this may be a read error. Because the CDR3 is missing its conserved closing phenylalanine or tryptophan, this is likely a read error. This CDR3 is CASSQDRGRETQYL. As DNA, the CDR3 is TGTGCCAGCAGCCAGGACAGGGGAAGGGAGACCCAGTACCTC. The rearrangement uses TRBV7-9 and TRBJ2-5, with 9 bases lining up with TRBD1. V was clipped by 5 bases and J by 5 bases; unmatched bases: 6. The CDR3 loop spans 14 amino acids. Germline V gene data show CDR1 as SEHNR and CDR2 as FQNEAQ (reference sequence).

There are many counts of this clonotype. CDR3 residues: CASSYSGGNYGYTF. The CDR3 DNA reads TGTGCCAGCAGTTACTCCGGCGGTAACTATGGCTACACCTTC. V and J are TRBV6-5 and TRBJ1-2; D gene unclear. V lost 0 bases to trimming and J lost 1 base, with 6 bases between them. Germline lookup yields CDR1 MNHEY and CDR2 SVGAGI. This CDR3 has 14 residues.

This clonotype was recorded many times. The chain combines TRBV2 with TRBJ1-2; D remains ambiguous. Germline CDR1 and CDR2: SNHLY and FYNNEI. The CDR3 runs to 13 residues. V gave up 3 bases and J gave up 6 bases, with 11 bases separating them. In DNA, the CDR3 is TGTGCCAGCAGTGACCTGGGTTTGGATGGCTACACCTTC. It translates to CASSDLGLDGYTF.

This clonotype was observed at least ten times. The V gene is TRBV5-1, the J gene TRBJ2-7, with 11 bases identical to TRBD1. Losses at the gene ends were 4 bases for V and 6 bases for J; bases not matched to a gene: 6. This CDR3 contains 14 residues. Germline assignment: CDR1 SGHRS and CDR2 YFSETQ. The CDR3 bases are TGCGCCAGCAGCCAGGGACAGGGGGTTGGCGAGCAGTACTTC. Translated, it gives CASSQGQGVGEQYF. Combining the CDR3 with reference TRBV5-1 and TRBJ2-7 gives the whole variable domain KAGVTQTPRYLIKTRGQQVTLSCSPISGHRSVSWYQQTPGQGLQFLFEYFSETQRNKGNFPGRFSGRQFSNSRSEMNVSTLELGDSALYLCASSQGQGVGEQYFGPGTRLTVT.

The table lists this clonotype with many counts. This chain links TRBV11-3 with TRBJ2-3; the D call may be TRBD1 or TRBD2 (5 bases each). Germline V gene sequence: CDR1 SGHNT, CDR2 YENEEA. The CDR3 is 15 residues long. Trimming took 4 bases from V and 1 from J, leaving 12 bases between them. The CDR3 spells CASSYGDGRTDTQYF. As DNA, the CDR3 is TGTGCCAGCAGCTACGGGGACGGGCGCACAGATACGCAGTATTTT.

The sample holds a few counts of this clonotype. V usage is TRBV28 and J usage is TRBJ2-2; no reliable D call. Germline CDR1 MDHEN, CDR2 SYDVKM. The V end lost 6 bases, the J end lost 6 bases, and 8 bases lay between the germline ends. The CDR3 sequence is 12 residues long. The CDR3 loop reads CASSSHAGELFF. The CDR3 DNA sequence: TGTGCCAGCAGCTCTCACGCCGGGGAGCTGTTTTTT.

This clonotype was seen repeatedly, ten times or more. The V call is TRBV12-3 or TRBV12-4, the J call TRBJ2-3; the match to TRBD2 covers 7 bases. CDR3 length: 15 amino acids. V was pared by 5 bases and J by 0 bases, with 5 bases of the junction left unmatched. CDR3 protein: CASSLSGPSTDTQYF. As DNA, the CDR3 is TGTGCCAGCAGTCTTAGCGGGCCTAGCACAGATACGCAGTATTTT.

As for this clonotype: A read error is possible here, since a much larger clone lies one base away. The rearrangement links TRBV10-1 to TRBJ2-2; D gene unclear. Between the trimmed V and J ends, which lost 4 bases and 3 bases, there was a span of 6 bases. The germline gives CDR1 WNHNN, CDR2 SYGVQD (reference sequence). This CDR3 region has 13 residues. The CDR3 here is CASSVPYTGELFF. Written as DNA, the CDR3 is TGCGCCAGCAGTGTACCGTACACCGGGGAGCTGTTTTTT.

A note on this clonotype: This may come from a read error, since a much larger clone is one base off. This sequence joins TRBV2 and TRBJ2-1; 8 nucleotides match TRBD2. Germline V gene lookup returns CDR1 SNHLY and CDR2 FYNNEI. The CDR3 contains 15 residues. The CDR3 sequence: CASGEILAAYNEQFF. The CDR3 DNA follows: TGTGCCAGCGGTGAGATACTAGCGGCCTACAATGAGCAGTTCTTC.

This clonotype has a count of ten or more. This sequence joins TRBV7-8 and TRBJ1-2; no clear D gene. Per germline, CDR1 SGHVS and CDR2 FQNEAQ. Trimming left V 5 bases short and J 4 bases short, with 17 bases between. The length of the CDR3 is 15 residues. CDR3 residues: CASSAKSRASYGYTF. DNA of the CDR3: TGTGCCAGCAGCGCAAAATCTAGGGCTAGCTATGGCTACACCTTC.

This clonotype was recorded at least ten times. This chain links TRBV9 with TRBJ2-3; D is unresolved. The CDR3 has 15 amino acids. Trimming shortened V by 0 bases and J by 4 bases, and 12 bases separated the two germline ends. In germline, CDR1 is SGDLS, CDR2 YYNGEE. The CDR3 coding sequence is TGTGCCAGCAGCGTAGAGATTGGAGAGGCAGATACGCAGTATTTT. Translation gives CASSVEIGEADTQYF.

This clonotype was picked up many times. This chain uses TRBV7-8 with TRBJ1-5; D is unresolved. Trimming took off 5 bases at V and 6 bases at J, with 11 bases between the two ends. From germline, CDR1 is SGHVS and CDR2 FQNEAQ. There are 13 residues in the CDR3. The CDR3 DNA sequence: TGTGCCAGCAGCCCCACACGGACTCAGCCCCAGCATTTT. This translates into CASSPTRTQPQHF.

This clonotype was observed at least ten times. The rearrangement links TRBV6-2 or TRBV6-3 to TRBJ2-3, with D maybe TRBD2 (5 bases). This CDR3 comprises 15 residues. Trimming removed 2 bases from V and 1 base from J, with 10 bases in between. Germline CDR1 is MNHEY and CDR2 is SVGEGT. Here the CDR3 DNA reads TGTGCCAGCAGTTACGAGAGGACTGGCACAGATACGCAGTATTTT. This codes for CASSYERTGTDTQYF.

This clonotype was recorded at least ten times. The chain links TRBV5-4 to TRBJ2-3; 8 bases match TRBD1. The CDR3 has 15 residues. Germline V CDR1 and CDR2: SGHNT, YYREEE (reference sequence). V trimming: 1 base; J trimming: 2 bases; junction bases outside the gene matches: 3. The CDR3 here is CASSLTGGNTDTQYF. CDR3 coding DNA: TGTGCCAGCAGCTTGACAGGGGGTAACACAGATACGCAGTATTTT.

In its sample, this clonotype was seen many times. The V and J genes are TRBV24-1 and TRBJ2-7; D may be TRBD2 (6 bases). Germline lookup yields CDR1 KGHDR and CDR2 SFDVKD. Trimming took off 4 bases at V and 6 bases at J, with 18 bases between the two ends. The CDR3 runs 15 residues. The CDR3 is CATSDPGRGIGEQYF. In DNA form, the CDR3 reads TGTGCCACCAGTGACCCCGGACGGGGGATTGGCGAGCAGTACTTC.

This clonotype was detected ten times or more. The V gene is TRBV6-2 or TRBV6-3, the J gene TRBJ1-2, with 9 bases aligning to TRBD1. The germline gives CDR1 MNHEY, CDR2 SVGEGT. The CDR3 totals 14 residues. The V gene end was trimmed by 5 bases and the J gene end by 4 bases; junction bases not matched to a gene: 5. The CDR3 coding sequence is TGTGCCAGCAGTATCGGACAGGGGCCCTATGGCTACACCTTC. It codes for CASSIGQGPYGYTF.